This T cell receptor beta chain is from a study of glioma-infiltrating T cells. Study-level findings and limits: Above-expected tissue-blood divergence occurred in all gliomas, most in low-grade ones. CDR3 overlap between tissue and blood was very small.

A note on this clonotype: Its target is not known. This beta chain slipped into a library made for alpha chains as a stray read, so its size is not meaningful.

V was clipped by 4 bases and J by 7 bases, with 14 bases between them. CDR1 MNHEY and CDR2 SMNVEV come from the germline V gene (reference sequence). The CDR3 has 14 residues. The iRepertoire nested amplicon-rescue multiplex PCR amplified TCR alpha and beta CDR3s from RNA. One-step reverse transcription and amplification started from approximately 100-400 ng of tissue mRNA or PBMC total RNA. One entry per CDR3 protein results from TCRdb running MiXCR on the multiplex PCR reads. The sample lists 3,000 to 4,000 distinct CDR3 sequences; 80% to 90% were seen once. The chain employs TRBV27 and TRBJ1-5, with D perhaps matching TRBD1 (6 bases). The sequence came from a human donor with low-grade glioma or glioblastoma, undergoing nonglioma brain surgery, or in good health (not recorded which). The specimen sequenced was glioma tissue, nonneoplastic brain tissue, or PBMCs (not recorded which). This chain's CDR3 is CASSSRSQGQPQHF. CDR3 sequence (DNA): TGTGCCAGCAGTTCACGATCACAGGGACAGCCCCAGCATTTT.